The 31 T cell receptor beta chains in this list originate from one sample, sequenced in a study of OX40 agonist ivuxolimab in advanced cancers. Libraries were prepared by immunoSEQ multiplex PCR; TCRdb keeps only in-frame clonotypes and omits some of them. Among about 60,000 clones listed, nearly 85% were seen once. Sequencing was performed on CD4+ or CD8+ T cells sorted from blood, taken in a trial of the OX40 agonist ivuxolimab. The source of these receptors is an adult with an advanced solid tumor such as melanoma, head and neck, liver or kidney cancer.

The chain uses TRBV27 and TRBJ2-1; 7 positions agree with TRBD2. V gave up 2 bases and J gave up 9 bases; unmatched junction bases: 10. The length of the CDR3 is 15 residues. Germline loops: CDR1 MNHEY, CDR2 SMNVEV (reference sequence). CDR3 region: CASSLGAGRLSEQFF. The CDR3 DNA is TGTGCCAGCAGTTTAGGAGCGGGACGCCTCAGTGAGCAGTTCTTC.

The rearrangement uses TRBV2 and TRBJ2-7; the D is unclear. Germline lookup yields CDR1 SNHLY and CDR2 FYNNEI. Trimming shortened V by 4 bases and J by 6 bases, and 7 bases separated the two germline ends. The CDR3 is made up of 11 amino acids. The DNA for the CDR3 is TGTGCCAGCAGTGTGGTTTCCGAGCAGTACTTC. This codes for CASSVVSEQYF.

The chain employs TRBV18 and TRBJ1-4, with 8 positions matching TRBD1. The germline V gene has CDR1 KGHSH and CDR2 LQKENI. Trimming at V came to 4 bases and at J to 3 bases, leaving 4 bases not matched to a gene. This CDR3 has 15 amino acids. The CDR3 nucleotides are TGTGCCAGCTCACGGACGGACAGGGCTAATGAAAAACTGTTTTTT. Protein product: CASSRTDRANEKLFF.

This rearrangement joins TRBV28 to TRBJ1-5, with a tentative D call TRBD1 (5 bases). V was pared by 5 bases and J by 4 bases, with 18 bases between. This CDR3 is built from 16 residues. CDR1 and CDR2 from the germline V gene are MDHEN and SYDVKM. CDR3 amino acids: CASSPRPGGRNQPQHF. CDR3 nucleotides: TGTGCCAGCAGTCCTCGGCCGGGGGGACGAAATCAGCCCCAGCATTTT.

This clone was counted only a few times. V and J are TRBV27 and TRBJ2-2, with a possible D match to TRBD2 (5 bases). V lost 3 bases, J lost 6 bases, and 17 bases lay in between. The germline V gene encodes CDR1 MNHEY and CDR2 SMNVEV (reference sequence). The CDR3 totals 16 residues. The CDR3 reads CASSFTREVQAGELFF. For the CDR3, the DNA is TGTGCCAGCAGTTTTACTAGGGAAGTCCAGGCCGGGGAGCTGTTTTTT.

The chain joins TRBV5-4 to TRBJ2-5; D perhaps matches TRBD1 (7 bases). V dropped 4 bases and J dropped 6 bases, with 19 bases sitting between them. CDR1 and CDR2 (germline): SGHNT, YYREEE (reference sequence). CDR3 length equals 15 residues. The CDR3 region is CASSRQGGFRKTQYF. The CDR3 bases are TGTGCCAGCAGCCGGCAGGGGGGTTTCAGGAAGACCCAGTACTTC.

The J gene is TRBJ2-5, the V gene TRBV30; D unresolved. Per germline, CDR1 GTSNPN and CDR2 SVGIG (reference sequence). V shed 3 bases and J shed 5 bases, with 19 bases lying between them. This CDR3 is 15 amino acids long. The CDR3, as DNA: TGTGCCTGGAGCGGTCGAGGAACCTCAAGGGAGACCCAGTACTTC. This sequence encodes CAWSGRGTSRETQYF. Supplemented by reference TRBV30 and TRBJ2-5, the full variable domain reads SQTIHQWPATLVQPVGSPLSLECTVEGTSNPNLYWYRQAAGRGLQLLFYSVGIGQISSEVPQNLSASRPQDRQFILSSKKLLLSDSGFYLCAWSGRGTSRETQYFGPGTRLLVL.

The CDR3 nucleotides are TGTGCCAGCAATTCTAGACAGGGACATTCAGCTTTCTTT. It specifies CASNSRQGHSAFF. The chain recombines TRBV28 with TRBJ1-1, with 7 nucleotides matching TRBD1. V lost 7 bases and J lost 10; bases outside the gene matches: 12. This CDR3 contains 13 residues. CDR1 and CDR2 (germline): MDHEN, SYDVKM.

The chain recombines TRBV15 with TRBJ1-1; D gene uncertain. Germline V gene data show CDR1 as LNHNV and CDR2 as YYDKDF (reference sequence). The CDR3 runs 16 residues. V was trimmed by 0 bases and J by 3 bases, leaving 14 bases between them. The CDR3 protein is CATSRDRMWGDTEAFF. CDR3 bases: TGTGCCACCAGCAGAGATCGGATGTGGGGAGACACTGAAGCTTTCTTT.

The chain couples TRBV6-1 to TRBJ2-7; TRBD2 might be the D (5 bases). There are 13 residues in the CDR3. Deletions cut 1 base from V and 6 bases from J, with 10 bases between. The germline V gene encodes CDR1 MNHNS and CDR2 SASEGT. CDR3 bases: TGTGCCAGCAGTGAAGGACGCCGGGGCGAGCAGTACTTC. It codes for CASSEGRRGEQYF.

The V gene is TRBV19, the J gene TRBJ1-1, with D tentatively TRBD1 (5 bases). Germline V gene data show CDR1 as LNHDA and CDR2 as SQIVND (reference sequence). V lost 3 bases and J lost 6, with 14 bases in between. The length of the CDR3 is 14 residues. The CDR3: CASSITWGRAEAFF. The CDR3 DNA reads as TGTGCCAGTAGTATCACCTGGGGACGGGCTGAAGCTTTCTTT. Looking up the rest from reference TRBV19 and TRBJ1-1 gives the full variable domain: DGGITQSPKYLFRKEGQNVTLSCEQNLNHDAMYWYRQDPGQGLRLIYYSQIVNDFQKGDIAEGYSVSREKKESFPLTVTSAQKNPTAFYLCASSITWGRAEAFFGQGTRLTVV.

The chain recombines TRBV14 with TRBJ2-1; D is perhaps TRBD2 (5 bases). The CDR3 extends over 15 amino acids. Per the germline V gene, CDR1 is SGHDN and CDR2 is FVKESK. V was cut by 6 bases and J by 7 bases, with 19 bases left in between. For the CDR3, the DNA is TGTGCCAGCAGTCCCTTGCGGATCCCGGGGAATGAGCAGTTCTTC. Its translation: CASSPLRIPGNEQFF.

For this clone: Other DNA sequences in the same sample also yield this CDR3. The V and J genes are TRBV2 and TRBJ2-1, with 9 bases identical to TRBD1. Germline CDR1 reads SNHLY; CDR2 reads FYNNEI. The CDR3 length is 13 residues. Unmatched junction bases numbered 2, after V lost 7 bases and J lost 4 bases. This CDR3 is CASTGQGYNEQFF. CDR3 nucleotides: TGTGCCAGCACGGGACAGGGTTACAATGAGCAGTTCTTC.

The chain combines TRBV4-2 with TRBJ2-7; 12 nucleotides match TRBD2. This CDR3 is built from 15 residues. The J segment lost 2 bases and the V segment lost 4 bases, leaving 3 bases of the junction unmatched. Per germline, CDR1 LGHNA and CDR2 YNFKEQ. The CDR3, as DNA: TGTGCCAGCAGCCCGACTAGCGGGAGTACCTACGAGCAGTACTTC. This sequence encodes CASSPTSGSTYEQYF.

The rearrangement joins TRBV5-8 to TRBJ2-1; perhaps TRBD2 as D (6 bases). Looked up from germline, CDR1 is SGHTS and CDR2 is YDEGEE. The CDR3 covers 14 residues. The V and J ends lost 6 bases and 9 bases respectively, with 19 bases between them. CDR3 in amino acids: CASTPTTSFGEQFF. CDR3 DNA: TGTGCCAGCACCCCGACGACTAGTTTCGGTGAGCAGTTCTTC.

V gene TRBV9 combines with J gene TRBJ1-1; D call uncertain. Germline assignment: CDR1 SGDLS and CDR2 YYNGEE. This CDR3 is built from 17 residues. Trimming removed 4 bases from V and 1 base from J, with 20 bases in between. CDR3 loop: CASSSSKTASANTEAFF. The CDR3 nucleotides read TGTGCCAGCAGCTCGAGCAAGACGGCTTCCGCGAACACTGAAGCTTTCTTT.

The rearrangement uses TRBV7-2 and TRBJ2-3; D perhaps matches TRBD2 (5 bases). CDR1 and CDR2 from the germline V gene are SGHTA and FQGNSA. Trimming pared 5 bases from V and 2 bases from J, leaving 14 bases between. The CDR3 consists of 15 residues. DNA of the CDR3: TGTGCCAGCAGCCCGGGATCATCTTACACAGATACGCAGTATTTT. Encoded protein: CASSPGSSYTDTQYF.

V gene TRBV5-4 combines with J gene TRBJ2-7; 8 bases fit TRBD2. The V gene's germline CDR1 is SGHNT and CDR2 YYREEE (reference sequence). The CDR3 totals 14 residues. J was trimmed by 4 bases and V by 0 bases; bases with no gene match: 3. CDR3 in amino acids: CASSLGASGYEQYF. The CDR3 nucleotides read TGTGCCAGCAGCTTGGGGGCTAGCGGGTACGAGCAGTACTTC. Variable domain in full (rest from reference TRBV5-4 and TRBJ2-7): ETGVTQSPTHLIKTRGQQVTLRCSSQSGHNTVSWYQQALGQGPQFIFQYYREEENGRGNFPPRFSGLQFPNYSSELNVNALELDDSALYLCASSLGASGYEQYFGPGTRLTVT.

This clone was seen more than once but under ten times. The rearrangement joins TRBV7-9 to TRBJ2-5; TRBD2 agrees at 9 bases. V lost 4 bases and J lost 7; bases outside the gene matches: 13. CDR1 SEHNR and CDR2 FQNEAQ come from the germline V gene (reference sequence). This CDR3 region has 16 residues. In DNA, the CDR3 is TGTGCCAGCAGCTATAGCGGCCTAGCGGGATGGGGGACCCAGTACTTC. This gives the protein CASSYSGLAGWGTQYF. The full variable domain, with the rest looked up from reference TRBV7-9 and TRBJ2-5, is DTGVSQNPRHKITKRGQNVTFRCDPISEHNRLYWYRQTLGQGPEFLTYFQNEAQLEKSRLLSDRFSAERPKGSFSTLEIQRTEQGDSAMYLCASSYSGLAGWGTQYFGPGTRLLVL.

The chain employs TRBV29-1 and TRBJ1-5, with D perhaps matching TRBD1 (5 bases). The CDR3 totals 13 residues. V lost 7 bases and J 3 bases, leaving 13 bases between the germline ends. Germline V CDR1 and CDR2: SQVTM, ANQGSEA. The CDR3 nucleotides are TGCAGCGCCAGAGACAGCTTCAATCAGCCCCAGCATTTT. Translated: CSARDSFNQPQHF. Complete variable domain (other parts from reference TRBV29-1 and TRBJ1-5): SAVISQKPSRDICQRGTSLTIQCQVDSQVTMMFWYRQQPGQSLTLIATANQGSEATYESGFVIDKFPISRPNLTFSTLTVSNMSPEDSSIYLCSARDSFNQPQHFGDGTRLSIL.

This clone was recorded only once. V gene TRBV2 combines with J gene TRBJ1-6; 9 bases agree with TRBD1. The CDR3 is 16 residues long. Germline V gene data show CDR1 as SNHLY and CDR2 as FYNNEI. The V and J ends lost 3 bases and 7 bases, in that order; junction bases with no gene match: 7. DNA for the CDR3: TGTGCCAGCAGTGAGAGGACAGGGGTTCTCAATTCACCCCTCCACTTT. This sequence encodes CASSERTGVLNSPLHF.

The CDR3: CSARGQEPQHF. The CDR3 DNA follows: TGCAGTGCTAGGGGTCAGGAGCCCCAGCATTTT. The chain combines TRBV20-1 with TRBJ1-5; D not certain. CDR1 and CDR2 from the germline V gene are DFQATT and SNEGSKA (reference sequence). CDR3 length: 11 residues. Trimming took 3 bases from V and 8 from J, leaving 8 bases between them.

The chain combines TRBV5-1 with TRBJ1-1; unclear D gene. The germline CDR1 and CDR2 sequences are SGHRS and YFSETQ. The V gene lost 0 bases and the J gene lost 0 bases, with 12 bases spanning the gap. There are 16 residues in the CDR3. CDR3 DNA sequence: TGCGCCAGCAGCTTGGTAACGGACCTAATGAACACTGAAGCTTTCTTT. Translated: CASSLVTDLMNTEAFF.

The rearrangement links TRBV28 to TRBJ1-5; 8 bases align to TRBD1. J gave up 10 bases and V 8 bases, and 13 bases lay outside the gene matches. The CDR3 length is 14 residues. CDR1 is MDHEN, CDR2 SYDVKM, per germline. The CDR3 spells CASRQPDRGEPQHF. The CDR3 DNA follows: TGTGCCAGCCGTCAACCCGACAGGGGCGAACCCCAGCATTTT. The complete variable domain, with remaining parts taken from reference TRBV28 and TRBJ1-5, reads DVKVTQSSRYLVKRTGEKVFLECVQDMDHENMFWYRQDPGLGLRLIYFSYDVKMKEKGDIPEGYSVSREKKERFSLILESASTNQTSMYLCASRQPDRGEPQHFGDGTRLSIL.

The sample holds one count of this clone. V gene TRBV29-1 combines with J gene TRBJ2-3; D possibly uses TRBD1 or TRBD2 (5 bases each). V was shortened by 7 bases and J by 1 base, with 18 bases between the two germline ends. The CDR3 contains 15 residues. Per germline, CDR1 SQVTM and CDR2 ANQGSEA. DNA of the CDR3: TGCAGCGGGCAGGGAGCATCACACGGCACAGATACGCAGTATTTT. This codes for CSGQGASHGTDTQYF.

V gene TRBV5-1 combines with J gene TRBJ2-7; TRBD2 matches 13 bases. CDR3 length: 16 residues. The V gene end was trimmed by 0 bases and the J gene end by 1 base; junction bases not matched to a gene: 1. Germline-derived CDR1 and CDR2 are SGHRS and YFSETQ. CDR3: CASSLGTSGSSYEQYF. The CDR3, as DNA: TGCGCCAGCAGCTTGGGGACTAGCGGGAGTTCCTACGAGCAGTACTTC.

The CDR3 protein is CSASGGNYGYTF. The CDR3 DNA is TGCAGCGCCAGTGGGGGTAACTATGGCTACACCTTC. J is TRBJ1-2 and V is TRBV29-1; D possibly corresponds to TRBD1 (5 bases). Germline values: CDR1 SQVTM, CDR2 ANQGSEA. The CDR3 has 12 residues. Between the trimmed V and J ends, which lost 7 bases and 1 base, there was a span of 10 bases.

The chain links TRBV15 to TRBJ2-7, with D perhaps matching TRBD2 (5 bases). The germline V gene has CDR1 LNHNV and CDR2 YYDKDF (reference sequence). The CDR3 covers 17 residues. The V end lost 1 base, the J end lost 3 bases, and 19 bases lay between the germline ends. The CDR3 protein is CATSRGLGFLEGYEQYF. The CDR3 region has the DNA TGTGCCACCAGCAGAGGTCTGGGCTTTCTTGAGGGCTACGAGCAGTACTTC.

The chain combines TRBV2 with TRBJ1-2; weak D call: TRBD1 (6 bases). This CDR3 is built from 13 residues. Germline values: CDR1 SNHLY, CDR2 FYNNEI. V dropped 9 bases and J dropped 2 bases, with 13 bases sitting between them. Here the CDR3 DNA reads TGTGCCAGTCGACAGGATTCGAACTATGGCTACACCTTC. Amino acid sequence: CASRQDSNYGYTF.

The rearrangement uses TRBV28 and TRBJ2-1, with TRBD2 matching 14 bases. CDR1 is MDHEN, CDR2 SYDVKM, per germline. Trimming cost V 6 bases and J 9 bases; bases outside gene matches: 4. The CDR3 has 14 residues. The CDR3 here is CASRVTSGRAEQFF. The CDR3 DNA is TGTGCCAGCAGAGTGACTAGCGGGAGGGCTGAGCAGTTCTTC.

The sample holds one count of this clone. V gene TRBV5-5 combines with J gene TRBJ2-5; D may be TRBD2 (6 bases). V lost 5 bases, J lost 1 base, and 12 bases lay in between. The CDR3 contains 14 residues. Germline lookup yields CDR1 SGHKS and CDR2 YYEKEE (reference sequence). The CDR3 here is CASRPRGGQETQYF. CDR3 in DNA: TGTGCCAGCAGACCGAGGGGAGGCCAAGAGACCCAGTACTTC.